This record concerns one T cell receptor beta chain sequence. The sample originates from a study of cytomegalovirus exposure and HLA in healthy donors. V lost 7 bases, J lost 0 bases, and 4 bases stayed unmatched. This CDR3 spans 14 amino acids. The germline V gene has CDR1 SGHDT and CDR2 YYEEEE. PCR primers comprised 60 Vbeta and 13 Jbeta primers. TCRdb's copy holds only in-frame clones and misses some; the assay was immunoSEQ multiplex PCR. The profile shows 150,000 to 200,000 clones, more than 80% of them singletons. The TCR sequence derives from a boy under 18 in good health and CMV-seronegative. The rearrangement links TRBV5-6 to TRBJ1-3; TRBD1 aligns across 7 bases. The sample consisted of PBMCs. The CDR3 loop is CASAQGVSGNTIYF. The DNA of the CDR3 is TGTGCCAGCGCTCAGGGGGTCTCTGGAAACACCATATATTTT.